The 8 T cell receptor beta chains in this list originate from one sample, sequenced in a study of T-cell memory formation after mild COVID-19 (dated by TCRdb to the early 2020s). Libraries were built with 5' RACE. Sequencing relied on an Illumina NovaSeq 6000. The public reads were reanalyzed by TCRdb: fastp trimming at Q25, MiXCR alignment, in-frame beta chains only. Entries that share a CDR3 protein sequence are merged under the most common genes and DNA. The sample table shows about 470,000 distinct CDR3 sequences, and 25% are seen once. The ten largest make up around 12% of the sample. Sequenced input: PBMCs or a T cell subset sorted from them (not recorded which). The receptor set was obtained from an adult woman who had mild COVID-19 (a few samples of this study predate the infection). The sample titles of this study are shuffled in the database, so cell type and time point are left out; the donor was told from shared clones.

This clonotype was counted a few times. The genes are TRBV12-3 or TRBV12-4 and TRBJ2-5, with 9 bases matching TRBD2. Trimming took 6 bases from V and 2 from J; bases not matched to a gene: 7. The CDR3 extends over 15 amino acids. CDR3 region: CASSRRLAGQETQYF. As DNA, the CDR3 is TGTGCCAGCAGCCGGCGGCTAGCGGGGCAAGAGACCCAGTACTTC.

Many counts were recorded for this clonotype. The rearrangement links TRBV27 to TRBJ2-1; no firm D call. Germline V gives CDR1 MNHEY, CDR2 SMNVEV (reference sequence). The CDR3 is 15 residues long. V dropped 4 bases and J dropped 5 bases, with 15 bases sitting between them. CDR3 residues: CASSSGPPVDNEQFF. DNA for the CDR3: TGTGCCAGCAGTTCCGGACCGCCCGTAGACAATGAGCAGTTCTTC.

This rearrangement joins TRBV20-1 to TRBJ1-5; no clear D. The CDR3 contains 13 residues. Germline-derived CDR1 and CDR2 are DFQATT and SNEGSKA (reference sequence). V was clipped by 0 bases and J by 6 bases, with 9 bases between them. The CDR3 here is CSAREGGGQPQHF. The CDR3 DNA sequence: TGCAGTGCTAGAGAGGGTGGTGGTCAGCCCCAGCATTTT.

This chain joins TRBV24-1 and TRBJ2-1; the match to TRBD2 covers 9 bases. CDR3 length equals 16 residues. The germline gives CDR1 KGHDR, CDR2 SFDVKD. Trimming took 6 bases from V and 2 from J; bases not matched to a gene: 7. CDR3 DNA sequence: TGTGCCACCAGTCTCCCAGCGGGAGGCCCCTACAATGAGCAGTTCTTC. Translating gives CATSLPAGGPYNEQFF.

This chain connects TRBV7-3 to TRBJ2-3, with TRBD2 matching 8 bases. Germline V CDR1 and CDR2: SGHTA, FQGTGA. The CDR3 spans 14 residues. The V and J ends lost 8 bases and 9 bases, in that order; junction bases with no gene match: 13. The CDR3 nucleotides are TGTGCCAGCGGAGTTAGCGGGAAAACGGAAACGCAGTATTTT. This gives the protein CASGVSGKTETQYF.

The chain is built from TRBV20-1 and TRBJ2-3; maybe TRBD2 (6 bases). CDR1 and CDR2 (germline): DFQATT, SNEGSKA (reference sequence). The CDR3 sequence is 15 residues long. With 0 bases removed from V and 5 bases from J, the gap between germline ends came to 15 bases. This chain's CDR3 is CSARDSGREVDTQYF. CDR3 nucleotide sequence: TGCAGTGCTAGAGATTCGGGCAGGGAGGTAGATACGCAGTATTTT.

This rearrangement joins TRBV25-1 to TRBJ2-5, with D possibly being TRBD2 (5 bases). The V end lost 1 base, the J end lost 5 bases, and 11 bases lay between the germline ends. This CDR3 has 14 residues. Germline CDR1 is MGHDK and CDR2 is SYGVNS. The CDR3 DNA sequence: TGTGCCAGCAGTGAATGGACCCGAGGGGAGACCCAGTACTTC. Protein sequence: CASSEWTRGETQYF. Full variable domain (missing parts from reference TRBV25-1 and TRBJ2-5): EADIYQTPRYLVIGTGKKITLECSQTMGHDKMYWYQQDPGMELHLIHYSYGVNSTEKGDLSSESTVSRIRTEHFPLTLESARPSHTSQYLCASSEWTRGETQYFGPGTRLLVL.

J is TRBJ1-2 and V is TRBV6-6; possibly TRBD1 for D (6 bases). This CDR3 is 17 amino acids long. V was pared by 0 bases and J by 2 bases, with 16 bases between. Per germline, CDR1 MNHNY and CDR2 SVGAGI (reference sequence). CDR3 nucleotide sequence: TGTGCCAGCAGTTACTCGACCACCACAGGGTCCAACTATGGCTACACCTTC. Amino acids: CASSYSTTTGSNYGYTF.